This T cell receptor (beta chain) was captured in a study of persistence of HIV-infected CD4 T cells. Across the whole study: Median time on suppressive ART was about eight years.

An overlapping HIV-1 Gag peptide pool stimulated these cells at approximately 0.91 ug/peptide/mL. Sorting selected CD4+ T cells upregulating both CD40 ligand and CD69. A roughly 19-hour stimulation of CD8-depleted PBMCs used anti-CD28/CD49d costimulation, CD40-blocking antibody and enfuvirtide. The immunoSEQ assay was version 4, run in survey mode. Genomic DNA was diluted to 10 ng/uL, up to roughly 1 ug per sample. This table comes from immunoSEQ multiplex PCR, and its TCRdb copy is limited to in-frame clones, with some not included. Of over 15,000 clones listed, around three fifths are singletons. This CDR3 has 16 amino acids. V dropped 3 bases and J dropped 3; count of bases not matched to a gene: 6. The V gene's germline CDR1 is SGHAT and CDR2 FQNNGV. Comment on this clone: The antigen is not known.

The source material was CD4+ T cells sorted from PBMCs after roughly 19-hour stimulation, sampled from a patient who received antiretroviral therapy. The gene calls are TRBV11-2 and TRBJ2-1; 9 bases align to TRBD1. The sequence came from an adult woman with HIV who was CMV-seropositive. The CDR3 protein is CASSFLGTGIYNEQFF. The CDR3 coding sequence is TGTGCCAGCAGCTTCCTCGGGACAGGGATCTACAATGAGCAGTTCTTC.